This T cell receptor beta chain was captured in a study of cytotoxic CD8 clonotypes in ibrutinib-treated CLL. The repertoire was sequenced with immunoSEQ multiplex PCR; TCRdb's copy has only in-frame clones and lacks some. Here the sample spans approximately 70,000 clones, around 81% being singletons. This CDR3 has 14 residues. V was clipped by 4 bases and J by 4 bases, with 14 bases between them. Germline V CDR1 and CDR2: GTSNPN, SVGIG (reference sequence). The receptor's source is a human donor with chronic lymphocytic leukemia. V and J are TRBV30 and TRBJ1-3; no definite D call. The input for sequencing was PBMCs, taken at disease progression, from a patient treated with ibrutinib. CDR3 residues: CAWTALGSGNTIYF. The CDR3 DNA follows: TGTGCCTGGACCGCACTTGGGTCCGGAAACACCATATATTTT.